The 18 T cell receptor beta chains reported below all come from one sample, sequenced in a study of CD8 T cells in Susac syndrome. About 0.5 to 1 ug RNA was reverse transcribed with random hexamers. Each CDR3 protein gets one entry after TCRdb re-called the immunoSEQ multiplex PCR reads with MiXCR. The table shows approximately 110,000 distinct CDR3 sequences, with around 95% occurring only once. The sample taken for sequencing was CD4+ T cells from PBMCs. These receptors were taken from a human donor in good health.

The chain carries TRBV5-4 and TRBJ2-7, with D tentatively TRBD1 or TRBD2 (5 bases each). V lost 9 bases and J lost 3, with 16 bases in between. The CDR3 spans 13 residues. Per germline, CDR1 SGHNT and CDR2 YYREEE (reference sequence). CDR3 residues: CATGKGTLYEQYF. As DNA, the CDR3 is TGTGCCACCGGGAAGGGGACCCTCTACGAGCAGTACTTC.

This sequence joins TRBV20-1 and TRBJ1-5; 9 bases fit TRBD1. The CDR3 consists of 14 residues. V lost 7 bases and J lost 6; bases outside the gene matches: 10. The germline gives CDR1 DFQATT, CDR2 SNEGSKA (reference sequence). CDR3 sequence (DNA): TGCAGTGTCCCGACAGGGGGAGACGGTCAGCCCCAGCATTTT. Translation: CSVPTGGDGQPQHF.

This chain joins TRBV6-1 and TRBJ2-2; D is undetermined. Between the trimmed V and J ends, which lost 2 bases and 3 bases, there was a span of 7 bases. Germline values: CDR1 MNHNS, CDR2 SASEGT. This CDR3 spans 14 amino acids. CDR3 sequence: CASSELQYTGELFF. CDR3 nucleotide sequence: TGTGCCAGCAGTGAACTACAGTACACCGGGGAGCTGTTTTTT.

This clonotype was found once. The chain has TRBV5-1 and TRBJ2-3; D perhaps matches TRBD1 (5 bases). The CDR3 length is 14 residues. The V gene's germline CDR1 is SGHRS and CDR2 YFSETQ. With 0 bases removed from V and 5 bases from J, the gap between germline ends came to 10 bases. Written as DNA, the CDR3 is TGCGCCAGCAGCTTGGATGGGGCCGGAGATACGCAGTATTTT. Its translation is CASSLDGAGDTQYF. The full variable domain, with the rest looked up from reference TRBV5-1 and TRBJ2-3, is KAGVTQTPRYLIKTRGQQVTLSCSPISGHRSVSWYQQTPGQGLQFLFEYFSETQRNKGNFPGRFSGRQFSNSRSEMNVSTLELGDSALYLCASSLDGAGDTQYFGPGTRLTVL.

This sequence joins TRBV23-1 and TRBJ2-6; D possibly corresponds to TRBD1 (6 bases). TRBV23-1 is known as an ORF, though its function is uncertain. This CDR3 has 15 amino acids. V was pared by 6 bases and J by 1 base, with 10 bases between. The CDR3: CASRLTGSGANVLTF. The CDR3 region has the DNA TGCGCCAGCAGACTAACAGGGTCTGGGGCCAACGTCCTGACTTTC.

This clonotype appeared once. The genes are TRBV29-1 and TRBJ2-1; 8 nucleotides align to TRBD1. Germline CDR1 and CDR2: SQVTM and ANQGSEA. The CDR3 is made up of 15 amino acids. Losses at the gene ends were 1 base for V and 5 bases for J; bases not matched to a gene: 7. CDR3 DNA sequence: TGCAGCGTTGAAGGAGGGACAGGTTACGACAATGAGCAGTTCTTC. Translation: CSVEGGTGYDNEQFF.

The chain uses TRBV6-2 or TRBV6-3 and TRBJ1-1; 10 positions agree with TRBD1. V shed 2 bases and J 3 bases; nucleotides not matched to a gene: 9. This CDR3 has 17 residues. CDR1 MNHEY and CDR2 SVGEGT come from the germline V gene. CDR3 amino acids: CASSYVPGQGRDTEAFF. In nucleotides, the CDR3 is TGTGCCAGCAGTTACGTCCCGGGACAGGGGAGGGACACTGAAGCTTTCTTT.

The chain is built from TRBV30 and TRBJ1-5; D not resolved. Germline V gives CDR1 GTSNPN, CDR2 SVGIG (reference sequence). The CDR3 totals 15 residues. The V and J ends lost 3 bases and 5 bases respectively, with 17 bases between them. In DNA, the CDR3 is TGTGCCTGGAGCCCAGGTCCGCAGACCTATCAGCCCCAGCATTTT. It codes for CAWSPGPQTYQPQHF. Looking up the rest from reference TRBV30 and TRBJ1-5 gives the full variable domain: SQTIHQWPATLVQPVGSPLSLECTVEGTSNPNLYWYRQAAGRGLQLLFYSVGIGQISSEVPQNLSASRPQDRQFILSSKKLLLSDSGFYLCAWSPGPQTYQPQHFGDGTRLSIL.

This chain connects TRBV12-3 or TRBV12-4 to TRBJ2-2, with a possible D match to TRBD2 (6 bases). V gave up 3 bases and J gave up 3 bases, with 11 bases separating them. This CDR3 is 15 amino acids long. CDR3 coding DNA: TGTGCCAGCAGTTTCAGGACTACCTACACCGGGGAGCTGTTTTTT. Translated: CASSFRTTYTGELFF.

This clonotype was observed once. The V gene is TRBV20-1, the J gene TRBJ1-2; D may be TRBD1 (5 bases). With 5 bases removed from V and 2 bases from J, the gap between germline ends came to 9 bases. The germline V gene encodes CDR1 DFQATT and CDR2 SNEGSKA (reference sequence). The CDR3 totals 12 residues. CDR3 DNA sequence: TGCAGTGCTCAGGACATGAACTATGGCTACACCTTC. It codes for CSAQDMNYGYTF.

V and J are TRBV29-1 and TRBJ2-3; 9 bases line up with TRBD1. CDR1 and CDR2 (germline): SQVTM, ANQGSEA. The ends lost 7 bases at V and 3 bases at J; junction bases unmatched: 2. The CDR3 consists of 12 residues. The CDR3 coding sequence is TGCAGCGCTGACAGGGGGACAGATACGCAGTATTTT. Its translation is CSADRGTDTQYF.

V is TRBV7-2 and J is TRBJ2-2; 10 bases align to TRBD2. CDR1 is SGHTA, CDR2 FQGNSA, per germline. The CDR3 is made up of 15 amino acids. V dropped 4 bases and J dropped 2; count of bases not matched to a gene: 1. CDR3 protein: CASSWTSGNTGELFF. CDR3 sequence (DNA): TGTGCCAGCAGCTGGACTAGCGGTAACACCGGGGAGCTGTTTTTT.

This clonotype was seen only once. V usage is TRBV20-1 and J usage is TRBJ2-3; 7 bases agree with TRBD2. The germline V gene encodes CDR1 DFQATT and CDR2 SNEGSKA (reference sequence). Unmatched junction bases numbered 14, after V lost 4 bases and J lost 10 bases. The CDR3 is 14 amino acids. The CDR3 sequence is CSAKLGTKGGPQYF. The DNA for the CDR3 is TGCAGTGCTAAGCTAGGGACTAAGGGAGGTCCGCAGTATTTT.

CDR3 bases: TGTGCCAGCAGTCCCTTTCACAGGGGGCTTGACTCTGGGGCCAACGTCCTGACTTTC. Translation gives CASSPFHRGLDSGANVLTF. V gene TRBV28 combines with J gene TRBJ2-6, with 9 bases aligning to TRBD1. CDR3 length: 19 amino acids. Germline V gives CDR1 MDHEN, CDR2 SYDVKM. V was clipped by 5 bases and J by 0 bases; unmatched bases: 11.

The chain's CDR3 is CASSRGRERNQPQHF. Written as DNA, the CDR3 is TGTGCCAGCAGTCGCGGCAGGGAGCGCAATCAGCCCCAGCATTTT. The rearrangement links TRBV6-6 to TRBJ1-5; D is perhaps TRBD1 (5 bases). The germline V gene has CDR1 MNHNY and CDR2 SVGAGI (reference sequence). Between the trimmed V and J ends, which lost 5 bases and 2 bases, there was a span of 13 bases. This CDR3 region has 15 residues.

Only one count was recorded for this clonotype. This chain connects TRBV27 to TRBJ2-2, with no clear D. The length of the CDR3 is 13 residues. The V end lost 2 bases, the J end lost 5 bases, and 6 bases lay between the germline ends. The germline CDR1 and CDR2 sequences are MNHEY and SMNVEV (reference sequence). The CDR3: CASSLPRTGELFF. The CDR3 DNA reads TGTGCCAGCAGTTTACCACGTACCGGGGAGCTGTTTTTT.

The rearrangement uses TRBV7-9 and TRBJ1-1; 8 positions agree with TRBD1. The germline CDR1 and CDR2 sequences are SEHNR and FQNEAQ (reference sequence). After removal of 4 bases from V and 6 bases from J, the junction contained 7 bases not matched to a gene. The CDR3 spans 14 residues. CDR3 nucleotide sequence: TGTGCCAGCAGCTCCGACAGGGGTCTGGCTGAAGCTTTCTTT. Protein: CASSSDRGLAEAFF. Based on the CDR3 plus reference TRBV7-9 and TRBJ1-1, the full variable domain is DTGVSQNPRHKITKRGQNVTFRCDPISEHNRLYWYRQTLGQGPEFLTYFQNEAQLEKSRLLSDRFSAERPKGSFSTLEIQRTEQGDSAMYLCASSSDRGLAEAFFGQGTRLTVV.

The V call is TRBV5-1, the J call TRBJ1-4; D is perhaps TRBD1 (6 bases). Germline-derived CDR1 and CDR2 are SGHRS and YFSETQ. V lost 2 bases and J lost 7, with 21 bases in between. The CDR3 is 17 residues long. The DNA for the CDR3 is TGCGCCAGCAGCTTTTTCAGGGGCCGGGGAGGGATTGAAAAACTGTTTTTT. It encodes CASSFFRGRGGIEKLFF.